The 16 T cell receptor beta chains given below trace back to one sample, sequenced in a study of Ad26.COV2.S vaccination and SARS-CoV-2 variants. Treatment here: approximately 18 received Ad26.COV2.S at low or high dose, single or two shots; a few received placebo; per-sample allocation not given. The investigators took samples on day 63 after the first vaccine or placebo injection. Some clones are missing from TCRdb's copy, which holds only in-frame ones; the method was immunoSEQ multiplex PCR. The table lists about 400,000 clones, approximately 86% of them singletons. The sequencing here drew on peripheral blood, taken in a trial of Ad26.COV2.S vaccine versus placebo. The receptors shown here come from a person between 18 and 59 years old who received the Ad26.COV2.S COVID-19 vaccine or a placebo.

V usage is TRBV9 and J usage is TRBJ2-5, with D possibly matching TRBD1 (6 bases). There are 16 residues in the CDR3. The germline V gene has CDR1 SGDLS and CDR2 YYNGEE. Deletions cut 4 bases from V and 0 bases from J, with 16 bases between. CDR3 sequence (DNA): TGTGCCAGCAGCCCCAGACAGGACACGTACCAAGAGACCCAGTACTTC. Translated, it gives CASSPRQDTYQETQYF.

The DNA for the CDR3 is TGCAGCGTTGGGAGATTGAACACTGAAGCTTTCTTT. Protein sequence: CSVGRLNTEAFF. V usage is TRBV29-1 and J usage is TRBJ1-1; D not certain. Deletions cut 4 bases from V and 0 bases from J, with 6 bases between. The CDR3 sequence is 12 residues long. In germline, CDR1 is SQVTM, CDR2 ANQGSEA.

The chain links TRBV11-2 to TRBJ2-3, with TRBD2 matching 7 bases. The CDR3 sequence is 14 residues long. Germline V gene lookup returns CDR1 SGHAT and CDR2 FQNNGV. The J segment lost 4 bases and the V segment lost 0 bases, leaving 1 base of the junction unmatched. The CDR3 region has the DNA TGTGCCAGCAGCTTAGATCGGGAGGCAGATACGCAGTATTTT. Protein: CASSLDREADTQYF.

This clone was seen only once. The chain joins TRBV11-2 to TRBJ1-1; TRBD1 aligns across 7 bases. Germline-derived CDR1 and CDR2 are SGHAT and FQNNGV. Trimming removed 5 bases from V and 0 bases from J; junction bases left unmatched: 6. The CDR3 spans 15 residues. The CDR3 sequence: CASSPIQGMNTEAFF. The CDR3 coding sequence is TGTGCCAGCAGCCCGATACAGGGGATGAACACTGAAGCTTTCTTT.

This chain connects TRBV11-2 to TRBJ1-3, with D maybe TRBD1 (5 bases). The germline V gene encodes CDR1 SGHAT and CDR2 FQNNGV. The V and J ends lost 4 bases and 9 bases respectively, with 16 bases between them. The CDR3 sequence is 14 residues long. The CDR3 is CASSSLQGEGTIYF. CDR3 coding DNA: TGTGCCAGCAGCTCCCTGCAGGGTGAGGGCACCATATATTTT. Full variable domain (missing parts from reference TRBV11-2 and TRBJ1-3): EAGVAQSPRYKIIEKRQSVAFWCNPISGHATLYWYQQILGQGPKLLIQFQNNGVVDDSQLPKDRFSAERLKGVDSTLKIQPAKLEDSAVYLCASSSLQGEGTIYFGEGSWLTVV.

The V gene is TRBV19, the J gene TRBJ1-6; possibly TRBD1 for D (5 bases). V shed 4 bases and J shed 10 bases, with 17 bases lying between them. Germline V gives CDR1 LNHDA, CDR2 SQIVND (reference sequence). The CDR3 has 15 residues. CDR3 region: CASSTPGVGGSPLHF. CDR3 DNA: TGTGCCAGTAGTACCCCCGGGGTCGGGGGATCACCCCTCCACTTT.

This clone was found once. The chain uses TRBV5-1 and TRBJ2-5; the match to TRBD2 covers 8 bases. CDR3 length: 13 amino acids. The V and J ends lost 4 bases and 5 bases, in that order; junction bases with no gene match: 4. CDR1 and CDR2 from the germline V gene are SGHRS and YFSETQ. This CDR3 reads CASSLSGDETQYF. For the CDR3, the DNA is TGCGCCAGCAGCCTTAGCGGGGACGAGACCCAGTACTTC.

The V and J genes are TRBV7-9 and TRBJ2-5; 9 bases align to TRBD1. V was clipped by 3 bases and J by 5 bases; unmatched bases: 7. The CDR3 is 15 residues long. From germline, CDR1 is SEHNR and CDR2 FQNEAQ (reference sequence). This chain's CDR3 is CASSFLGTGGETQYF. In nucleotides, the CDR3 is TGTGCCAGCAGCTTTTTAGGAACAGGGGGCGAGACCCAGTACTTC.

V gene TRBV11-2 combines with J gene TRBJ1-6; D gene uncertain. The CDR3 runs 13 residues. The germline V gene encodes CDR1 SGHAT and CDR2 FQNNGV. V was cut by 1 base and J by 9 bases, with 7 bases left in between. CDR3 nucleotide sequence: TGTGCCAGCAGCTTAGGCCCAGCTTCACCCCTCCACTTT. This codes for CASSLGPASPLHF.

The gene calls are TRBV7-2 and TRBJ1-2; tentatively, D is TRBD1 (6 bases). Germline values: CDR1 SGHTA, CDR2 FQGNSA. This CDR3 spans 15 amino acids. V lost 5 bases to trimming and J lost 7 bases, with 20 bases between them. The CDR3 DNA reads TGTGCCAGCAGCCTCCACAGGGAATCGACTGGTGGCTACACCTTC. It codes for CASSLHRESTGGYTF.

This clone was observed once. The J gene is TRBJ2-1, the V gene TRBV27, with TRBD2 matching 12 bases. V was clipped by 8 bases and J by 5 bases; unmatched bases: 7. Germline lookup yields CDR1 MNHEY and CDR2 SMNVEV (reference sequence). There are 15 residues in the CDR3. DNA for the CDR3: TGTGCCAGCCACGGACTAGCGGGGCGTAACAATGAGCAGTTCTTC. Its protein is CASHGLAGRNNEQFF.

This chain links TRBV5-5 with TRBJ1-1; D unclear. V was trimmed by 4 bases and J by 6 bases, leaving 13 bases between them. Germline V gives CDR1 SGHKS, CDR2 YYEKEE (reference sequence). The CDR3 totals 13 residues. CDR3 in amino acids: CASSPYDGAEAFF. CDR3 DNA sequence: TGTGCCAGCAGCCCTTACGACGGGGCTGAAGCTTTCTTT.

The chain has TRBV12-3 or TRBV12-4 and TRBJ1-2; D is undetermined. This CDR3 spans 13 amino acids. V was cut by 4 bases and J by 2 bases, with 8 bases left in between. The CDR3 loop is CASSWTTNYGYTF. In nucleotides, the CDR3 is TGTGCCAGCAGTTGGACTACCAACTATGGCTACACCTTC.

The rearrangement uses TRBV5-1 and TRBJ2-2; D gene uncertain. Per germline, CDR1 SGHRS and CDR2 YFSETQ. Trimming removed 1 base from V and 1 base from J, with 5 bases in between. The CDR3 contains 14 residues. The CDR3 is CASSLFLNTGELFF. The CDR3 DNA reads TGCGCCAGCAGCTTGTTTTTGAACACCGGGGAGCTGTTTTTT.

CDR3 sequence: CASSPARSGTYEQYF. The CDR3 DNA is TGTGCCAGTAGTCCGGCCAGGAGCGGCACCTACGAGCAGTACTTC. V gene TRBV19 combines with J gene TRBJ2-7, with a weak D call TRBD2 (5 bases). This CDR3 has 15 residues. Trimming left V 5 bases short and J 2 bases short, with 16 bases between. Germline loops: CDR1 LNHDA, CDR2 SQIVND (reference sequence).

The J gene is TRBJ1-1, the V gene TRBV19; 8 bases map to TRBD1. The CDR3 runs 15 residues. Looked up from germline, CDR1 is LNHDA and CDR2 is SQIVND (reference sequence). Trimming took 7 bases from V and 2 from J; bases not matched to a gene: 9. This CDR3 is CASTMGDRLNTEAFF. CDR3 DNA sequence: TGTGCCAGTACCATGGGGGACAGGCTCAACACTGAAGCTTTCTTT.